This TCR beta chain was sequenced during a study of blood T cells in healthy people across ages. The authors ran a second PCR of roughly 7 to 11 cycles using a sample-barcoded 5' primer and a J-beta primer mix. TCRdb reprocessed the 5' RACE reads via MiXCR and lists one record per CDR3 protein. The sample has approximately 800,000 distinct CDR3 sequences; 20% to 30% are singletons. The amount of total RNA extracted per sample was at least 5 micrograms. This CDR3 spans 14 amino acids. Per the germline V gene, CDR1 is DFQATT and CDR2 is SNEGSKA (reference sequence). These data are also associated with another study on T cells of mothers and their children.

This clonotype originated in a boy between 5 and 17 years old in good health. V and J are TRBV20-1 and TRBJ2-3, with TRBD1 matching over 7 bases. The sequenced sample consisted of blood. The CDR3 region has the DNA TGCAGCGCCCACTCCGGGACAGACACAGATACGCAGTATTTT. Residues: CSAHSGTDTDTQYF.